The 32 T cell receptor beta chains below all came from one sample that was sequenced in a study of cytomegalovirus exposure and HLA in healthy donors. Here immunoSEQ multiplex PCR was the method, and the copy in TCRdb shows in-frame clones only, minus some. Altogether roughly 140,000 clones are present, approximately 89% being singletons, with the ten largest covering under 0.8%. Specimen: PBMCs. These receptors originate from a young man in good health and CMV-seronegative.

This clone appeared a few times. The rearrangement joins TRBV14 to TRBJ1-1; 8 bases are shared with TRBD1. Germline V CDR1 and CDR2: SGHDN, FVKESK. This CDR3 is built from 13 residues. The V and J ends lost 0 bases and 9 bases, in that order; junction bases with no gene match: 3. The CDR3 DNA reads TGTGCCAGCAGCCAAGACCAGGGGGCGAAAGCTTTCTTT. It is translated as CASSQDQGAKAFF.

CDR3 protein: CASSLRGAVTGELFF. In DNA, the CDR3 is TGTGCCAGCAGCTTGCGGGGGGCGGTCACCGGGGAGCTGTTTTTT. The chain links TRBV5-6 to TRBJ2-2; the D gene is possibly TRBD2 (7 bases). Germline V gene data show CDR1 as SGHDT and CDR2 as YYEEEE. The CDR3 contains 15 residues. Trimming stripped 1 base from V and 4 bases from J, with 11 bases between.

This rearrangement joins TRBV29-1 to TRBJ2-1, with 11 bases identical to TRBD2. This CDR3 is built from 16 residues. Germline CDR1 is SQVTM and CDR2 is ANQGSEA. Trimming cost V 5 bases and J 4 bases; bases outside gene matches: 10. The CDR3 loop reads CSVQARTSGHYNEQFF. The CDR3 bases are TGCAGCGTTCAGGCGAGGACTAGCGGGCATTACAATGAGCAGTTCTTC.

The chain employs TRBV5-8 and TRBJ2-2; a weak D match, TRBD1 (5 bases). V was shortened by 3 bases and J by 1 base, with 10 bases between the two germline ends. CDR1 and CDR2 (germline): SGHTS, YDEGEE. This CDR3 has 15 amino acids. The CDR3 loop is CASSYKGLNTGELFF. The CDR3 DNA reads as TGTGCCAGCAGCTACAAGGGGCTGAACACCGGGGAGCTGTTTTTT.

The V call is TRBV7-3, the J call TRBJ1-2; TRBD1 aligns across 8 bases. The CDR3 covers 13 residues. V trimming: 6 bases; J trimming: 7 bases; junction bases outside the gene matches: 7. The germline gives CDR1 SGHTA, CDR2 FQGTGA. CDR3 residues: CASSDTGGSGYTF. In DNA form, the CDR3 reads TGTGCCAGCAGTGACACAGGGGGAAGTGGCTACACCTTC.

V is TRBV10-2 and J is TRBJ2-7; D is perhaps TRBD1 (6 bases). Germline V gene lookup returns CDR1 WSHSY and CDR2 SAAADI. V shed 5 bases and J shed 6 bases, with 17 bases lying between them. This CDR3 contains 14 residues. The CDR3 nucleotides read TGCGCCAGCAGTACGCTCAGGGGAGTGGGCGAGCAGTACTTC. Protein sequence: CASSTLRGVGEQYF.

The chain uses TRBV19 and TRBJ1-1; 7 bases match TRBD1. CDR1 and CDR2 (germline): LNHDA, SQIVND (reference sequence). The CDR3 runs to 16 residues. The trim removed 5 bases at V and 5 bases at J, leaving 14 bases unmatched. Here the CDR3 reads CASSLQTGTIGTEAFF. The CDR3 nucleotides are TGTGCCAGTAGTCTCCAGACAGGGACGATTGGGACTGAAGCTTTCTTT.

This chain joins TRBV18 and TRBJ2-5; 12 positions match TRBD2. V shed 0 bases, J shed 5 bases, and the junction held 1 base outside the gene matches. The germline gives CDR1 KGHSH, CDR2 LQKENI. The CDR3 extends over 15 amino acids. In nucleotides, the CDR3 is TGTGCCAGCTCACCACCGGGACTAGCGGGCGAGACCCAGTACTTC. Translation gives CASSPPGLAGETQYF.

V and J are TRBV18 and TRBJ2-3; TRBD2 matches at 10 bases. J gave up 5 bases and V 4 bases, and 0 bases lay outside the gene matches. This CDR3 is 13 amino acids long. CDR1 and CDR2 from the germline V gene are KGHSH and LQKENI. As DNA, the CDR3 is TGTGCCAGCTCACGGACTAGCGGAGATACGCAGTATTTT. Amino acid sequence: CASSRTSGDTQYF. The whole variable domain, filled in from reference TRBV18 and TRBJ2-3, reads NAGVMQNPRHLVRRRGQEARLRCSPMKGHSHVYWYRQLPEEGLKFMVYLQKENIIDESGMPKERFSAEFPKEGPSILRIQQVVRGDSAAYFCASSRTSGDTQYFGPGTRLTVL.

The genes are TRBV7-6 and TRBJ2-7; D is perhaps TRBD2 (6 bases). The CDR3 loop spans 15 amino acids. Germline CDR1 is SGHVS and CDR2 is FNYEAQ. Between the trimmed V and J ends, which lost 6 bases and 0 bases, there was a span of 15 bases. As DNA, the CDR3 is TGTGCCAGCAGGCAGACTAGTCAGAGCTCCTACGAGCAGTACGTC. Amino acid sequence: CASRQTSQSSYEQYV.

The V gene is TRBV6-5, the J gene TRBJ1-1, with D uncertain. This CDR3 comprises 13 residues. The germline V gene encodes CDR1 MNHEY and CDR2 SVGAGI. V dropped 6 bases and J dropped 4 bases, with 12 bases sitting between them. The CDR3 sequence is CASSFAEGTEAFF. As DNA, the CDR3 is TGTGCCAGCAGCTTCGCGGAGGGCACTGAAGCTTTCTTT.

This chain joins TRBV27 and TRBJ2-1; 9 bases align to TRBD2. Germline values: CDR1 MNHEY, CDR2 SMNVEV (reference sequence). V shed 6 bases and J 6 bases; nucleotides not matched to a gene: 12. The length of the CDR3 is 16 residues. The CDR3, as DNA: TGTGCCAGCAGGGCTCGTCCGGGACTAGCCTTCAATGAGCAGTTCTTC. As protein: CASRARPGLAFNEQFF.

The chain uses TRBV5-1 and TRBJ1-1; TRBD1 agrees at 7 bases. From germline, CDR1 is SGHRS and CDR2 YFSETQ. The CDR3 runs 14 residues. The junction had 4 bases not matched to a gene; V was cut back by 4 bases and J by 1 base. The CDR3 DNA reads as TGCGCCAGCAGCATACAGGGGTGGAACACTGAAGCTTTCTTT. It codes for CASSIQGWNTEAFF.

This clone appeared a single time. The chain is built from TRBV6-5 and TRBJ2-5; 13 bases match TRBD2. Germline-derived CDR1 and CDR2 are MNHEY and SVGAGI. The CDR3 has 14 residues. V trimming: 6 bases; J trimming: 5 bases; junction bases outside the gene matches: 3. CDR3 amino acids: CASRLAGGYETQYF. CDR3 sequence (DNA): TGTGCCAGCAGACTAGCGGGGGGGTATGAGACCCAGTACTTC.

CDR3: CASAPLAENYNEQFF. DNA for the CDR3: TGTGCCAGCGCCCCCCTAGCGGAGAACTACAATGAGCAGTTCTTC. The rearrangement links TRBV6-6 to TRBJ2-1; the match to TRBD2 covers 7 bases. Germline values: CDR1 MNHNY, CDR2 SVGAGI (reference sequence). V shed 8 bases, J shed 3 bases, and the junction held 10 bases outside the gene matches. This CDR3 comprises 15 residues.

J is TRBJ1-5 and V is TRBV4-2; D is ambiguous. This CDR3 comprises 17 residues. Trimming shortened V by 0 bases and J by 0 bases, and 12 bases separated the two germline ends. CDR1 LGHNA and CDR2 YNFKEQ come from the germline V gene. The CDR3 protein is CASSQDGSGYSNQPQHF. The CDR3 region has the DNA TGTGCCAGCAGCCAAGATGGGTCGGGGTATAGCAATCAGCCCCAGCATTTT.

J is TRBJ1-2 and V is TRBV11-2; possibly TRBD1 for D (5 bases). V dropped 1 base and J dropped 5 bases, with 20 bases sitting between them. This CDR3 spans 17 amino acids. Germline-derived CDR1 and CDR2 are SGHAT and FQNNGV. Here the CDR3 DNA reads TGTGCCAGCAGCTTAGTAAAGGCAGGGCCGCCCGGGTATGGCTACACCTTC. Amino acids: CASSLVKAGPPGYGYTF.

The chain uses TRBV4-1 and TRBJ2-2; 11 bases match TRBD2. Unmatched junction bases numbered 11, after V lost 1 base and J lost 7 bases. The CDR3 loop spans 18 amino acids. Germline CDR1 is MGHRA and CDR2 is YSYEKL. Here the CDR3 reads CASSQAPSTSGASGELFF. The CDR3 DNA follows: TGCGCCAGCAGCCAAGCCCCTTCGACTAGCGGGGCGAGCGGGGAGCTGTTTTTT.

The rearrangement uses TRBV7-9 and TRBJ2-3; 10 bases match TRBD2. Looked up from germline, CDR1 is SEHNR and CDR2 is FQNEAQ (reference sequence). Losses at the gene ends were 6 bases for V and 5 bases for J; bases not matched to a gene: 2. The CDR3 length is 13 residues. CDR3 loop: CASRLAGEDTQYF. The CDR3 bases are TGTGCCAGCAGGCTAGCGGGAGAAGATACGCAGTATTTT.

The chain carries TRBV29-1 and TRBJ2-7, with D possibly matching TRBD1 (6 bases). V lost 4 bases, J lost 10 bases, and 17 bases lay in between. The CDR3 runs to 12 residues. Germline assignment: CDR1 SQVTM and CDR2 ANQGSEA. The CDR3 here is CSVAVGEQGQYF. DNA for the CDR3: TGCAGCGTTGCGGTTGGGGAACAGGGTCAGTACTTC.

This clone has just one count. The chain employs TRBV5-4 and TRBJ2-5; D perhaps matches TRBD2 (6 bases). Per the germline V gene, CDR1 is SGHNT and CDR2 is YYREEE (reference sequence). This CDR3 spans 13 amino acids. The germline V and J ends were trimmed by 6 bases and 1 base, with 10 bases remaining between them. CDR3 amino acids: CASMAGTQETQYF. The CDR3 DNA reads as TGTGCCAGCATGGCGGGGACCCAAGAGACCCAGTACTTC.

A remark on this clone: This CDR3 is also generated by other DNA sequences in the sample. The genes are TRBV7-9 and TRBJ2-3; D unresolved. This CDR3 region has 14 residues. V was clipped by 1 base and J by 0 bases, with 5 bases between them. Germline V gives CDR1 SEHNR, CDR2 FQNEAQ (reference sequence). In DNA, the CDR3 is TGTGCCAGCAGCTTAGGACTTAGCACAGATACGCAGTATTTT. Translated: CASSLGLSTDTQYF.

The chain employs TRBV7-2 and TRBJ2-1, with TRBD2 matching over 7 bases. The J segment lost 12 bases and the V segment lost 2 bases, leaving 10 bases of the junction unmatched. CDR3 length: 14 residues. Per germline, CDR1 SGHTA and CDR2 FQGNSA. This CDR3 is CASSLLMGRGVQFF. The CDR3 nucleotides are TGTGCCAGCAGCTTATTGATGGGACGGGGGGTGCAGTTCTTC.

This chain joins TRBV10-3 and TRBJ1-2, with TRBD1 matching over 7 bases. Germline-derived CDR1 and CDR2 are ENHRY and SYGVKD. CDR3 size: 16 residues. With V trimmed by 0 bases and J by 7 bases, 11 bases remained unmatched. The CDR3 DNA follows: TGTGCCATCAGTGAGTCGATACCTGACAGGGCGGGTGGCTACACCTTC. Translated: CAISESIPDRAGGYTF.

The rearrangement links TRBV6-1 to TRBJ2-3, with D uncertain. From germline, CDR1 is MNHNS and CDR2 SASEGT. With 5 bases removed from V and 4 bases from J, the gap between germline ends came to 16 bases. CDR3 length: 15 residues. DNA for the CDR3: TGTGCCAGCAGTTCGCAAGCCGTATCCTCAGATACGCAGTATTTT. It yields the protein CASSSQAVSSDTQYF.

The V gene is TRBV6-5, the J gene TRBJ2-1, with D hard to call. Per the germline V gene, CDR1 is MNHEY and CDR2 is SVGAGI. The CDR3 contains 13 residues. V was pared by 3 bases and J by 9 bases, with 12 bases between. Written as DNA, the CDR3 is TGTGCCAGCAGTTATTTCCCAACGGGTGAGCAGTTCTTC. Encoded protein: CASSYFPTGEQFF.

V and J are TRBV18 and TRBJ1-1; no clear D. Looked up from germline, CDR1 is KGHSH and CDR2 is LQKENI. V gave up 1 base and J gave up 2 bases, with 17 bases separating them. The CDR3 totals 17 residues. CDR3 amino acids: CASSPQRGLPENTEAFF. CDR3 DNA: TGTGCCAGCTCACCACAGCGGGGATTACCTGAAAACACTGAAGCTTTCTTT.

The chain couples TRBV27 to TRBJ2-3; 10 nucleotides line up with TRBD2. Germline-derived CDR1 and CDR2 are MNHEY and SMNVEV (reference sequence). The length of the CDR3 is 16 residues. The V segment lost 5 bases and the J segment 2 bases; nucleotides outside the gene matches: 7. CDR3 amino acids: CASSRRLAGSTDTQYF. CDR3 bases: TGTGCCAGCAGTAGAAGACTAGCGGGTTCCACAGATACGCAGTATTTT.

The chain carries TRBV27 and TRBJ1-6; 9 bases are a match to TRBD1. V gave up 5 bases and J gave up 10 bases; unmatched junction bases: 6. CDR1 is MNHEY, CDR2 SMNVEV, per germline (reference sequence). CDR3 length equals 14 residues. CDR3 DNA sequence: TGTGCCAGCAGTCCGGGACAGGGAAAGTCACCCCTCCACTTT. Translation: CASSPGQGKSPLHF.

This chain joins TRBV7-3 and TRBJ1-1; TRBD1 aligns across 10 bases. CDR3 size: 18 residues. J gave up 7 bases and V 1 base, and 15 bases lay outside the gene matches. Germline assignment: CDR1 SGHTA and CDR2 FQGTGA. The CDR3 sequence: CASSLIGSGQGGQGEAFF. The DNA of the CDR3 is TGTGCCAGCAGCTTAATTGGGTCTGGACAGGGGGGACAGGGTGAAGCTTTCTTT.

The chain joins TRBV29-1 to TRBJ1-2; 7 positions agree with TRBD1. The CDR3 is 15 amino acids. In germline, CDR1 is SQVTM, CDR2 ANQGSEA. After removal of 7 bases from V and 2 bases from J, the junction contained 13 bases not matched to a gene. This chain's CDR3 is CSGVVLGTVNYGYTF. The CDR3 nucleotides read TGCAGCGGGGTGGTTCTGGGGACAGTCAACTATGGCTACACCTTC.

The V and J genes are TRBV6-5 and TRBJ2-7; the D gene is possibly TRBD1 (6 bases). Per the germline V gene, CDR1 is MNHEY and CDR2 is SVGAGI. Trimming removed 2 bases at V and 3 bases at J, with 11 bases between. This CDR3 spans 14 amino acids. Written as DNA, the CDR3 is TGTGCCAGCAGTTACCAGCCGGACAGCTACGAGCAGTACTTC. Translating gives CASSYQPDSYEQYF.